The 9 T cell receptor beta chains reported below all come from one sample, sequenced in a study of response to subunit inactivated influenza vaccine. TCRdb reprocessed the RT-PCR reads via MiXCR and lists one record per CDR3 protein. The sample carries around 150,000 distinct CDR3 sequences, roughly 10% recorded once. This specimen consisted of non-naive T cells sorted from PBMCs, obtained more than 35 days after vaccination. These receptors were collected from a middle-aged man who received an inactivated influenza vaccine.

This clonotype was seen a handful of times. This rearrangement joins TRBV15 to TRBJ2-2; TRBD2 is a possible D gene (5 bases). The length of the CDR3 is 16 residues. The V gene's germline CDR1 is LNHNV and CDR2 YYDKDF (reference sequence). V gave up 0 bases and J gave up 8 bases, with 16 bases separating them. The DNA for the CDR3 is TGTGCCACCAGCAGAGATGGAGGAACTAGGTTGGGGGAGCTGTTTTTT. Translating gives CATSRDGGTRLGELFF.

The chain links TRBV7-6 to TRBJ2-1; 7 nucleotides match TRBD2. Germline loops: CDR1 SGHVS, CDR2 FNYEAQ. The CDR3 is 16 residues long. Trimming removed 1 base from V and 3 bases from J; junction bases left unmatched: 6. CDR3: CASSLVGGTHYNEQFF. The CDR3 DNA reads as TGTGCCAGCAGCTTAGTCGGGGGGACCCACTACAATGAGCAGTTCTTC.

This clonotype has at least ten counts. The chain couples TRBV2 to TRBJ2-1; 7 bases fit TRBD1. The junction had 13 bases not matched to a gene; V was cut back by 8 bases and J by 9 bases. Germline-derived CDR1 and CDR2 are SNHLY and FYNNEI. The CDR3 runs 14 residues. The CDR3 DNA reads as TGTGCCAGCTCTAGTCAGGGGGAGATGGCTGAGCAGTTCTTC. It encodes CASSSQGEMAEQFF.

This clonotype was seen at least ten times. The chain recombines TRBV5-1 with TRBJ2-1, with 9 bases fitting TRBD1. The CDR3 sequence is 15 residues long. J gave up 4 bases and V 5 bases, and 7 bases lay outside the gene matches. Germline V gene lookup returns CDR1 SGHRS and CDR2 YFSETQ. The CDR3 bases are TGCGCCAGCAGGTCCGGGACAGGGCCATACAATGAGCAGTTCTTC. Residues: CASRSGTGPYNEQFF.

This chain connects TRBV5-4 to TRBJ2-3; D not resolved. This CDR3 region has 13 residues. V was clipped by 5 bases and J by 0 bases, with 7 bases between them. Germline CDR1 reads SGHNT; CDR2 reads YYREEE (reference sequence). This CDR3 reads CASRWGSTDTQYF. Here the CDR3 DNA reads TGTGCCAGCAGGTGGGGAAGCACAGATACGCAGTATTTT.

This chain joins TRBV28 and TRBJ2-1; 8 bases are a match to TRBD1. The CDR3 is 13 amino acids. Germline lookup yields CDR1 MDHEN and CDR2 SYDVKM. Trimming cost V 4 bases and J 5 bases; bases outside gene matches: 1. The CDR3 sequence is CASSSGQDNEQFF. CDR3 nucleotide sequence: TGTGCCAGCAGTTCGGGACAGGACAATGAGCAGTTCTTC.

Many counts were recorded for this clonotype. The V and J genes are TRBV12-3 or TRBV12-4 and TRBJ2-2, with a tentative D call TRBD2 (6 bases). Trimming shortened V by 6 bases and J by 12 bases, and 17 bases separated the two germline ends. This CDR3 contains 13 residues. DNA of the CDR3: TGTGCCAGCAGCTTAAGGTTGGAGGGGCAGCTGTTTTTT. As protein: CASSLRLEGQLFF.

Points on this clonotype: One junction end disagrees with the germline gene, perhaps due to a read error. V gene TRBV20-1 combines with J gene TRBJ1-2; possible D gene TRBD1, 6 bases. CDR3 size: 13 residues. CDR1 DFQATT and CDR2 SNEGSKA come from the germline V gene (reference sequence). CDR3 residues: CSARVTQGLELSF. Here the CDR3 DNA reads TGCAGTGCTAGGGTCACACAGGGATTGGAGCTCTCCTTC.

There are a few counts of this clonotype. This sequence joins TRBV3-1 and TRBJ1-1; 8 nucleotides line up with TRBD1. The J segment lost 8 bases and the V segment lost 5 bases, leaving 10 bases of the junction unmatched. CDR3 size: 14 residues. The germline gives CDR1 LGHDT, CDR2 YNNKEL (reference sequence). CDR3 DNA sequence: TGTGCCAGCAGCTTAAAGGCAGGGGGCTCCGAAGCTTTCTTT. The encoded protein is CASSLKAGGSEAFF.